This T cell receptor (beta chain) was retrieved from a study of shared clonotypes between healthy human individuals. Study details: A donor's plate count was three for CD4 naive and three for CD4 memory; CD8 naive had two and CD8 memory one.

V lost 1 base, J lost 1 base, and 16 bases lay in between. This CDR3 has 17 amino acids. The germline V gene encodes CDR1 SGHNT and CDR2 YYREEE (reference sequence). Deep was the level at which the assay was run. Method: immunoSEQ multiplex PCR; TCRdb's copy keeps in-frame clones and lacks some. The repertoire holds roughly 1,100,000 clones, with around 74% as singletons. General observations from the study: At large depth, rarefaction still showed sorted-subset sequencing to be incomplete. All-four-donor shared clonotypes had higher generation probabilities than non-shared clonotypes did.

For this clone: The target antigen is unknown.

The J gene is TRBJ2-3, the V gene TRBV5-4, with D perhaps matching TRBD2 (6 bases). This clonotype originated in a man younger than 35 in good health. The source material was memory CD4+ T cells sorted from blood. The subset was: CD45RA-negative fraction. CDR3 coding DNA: TGTGCCAGCAGCTTGTGGGTCGGGGGACTTGGCACAGATACGCAGTATTTT. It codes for CASSLWVGGLGTDTQYF. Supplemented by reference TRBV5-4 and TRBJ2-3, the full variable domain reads ETGVTQSPTHLIKTRGQQVTLRCSSQSGHNTVSWYQQALGQGPQFIFQYYREEENGRGNFPPRFSGLQFPNYSSELNVNALELDDSALYLCASSLWVGGLGTDTQYFGPGTRLTVL.